This TCR beta chain was sequenced for a study of OX40 agonist ivuxolimab in advanced cancers. A note on the overall study: Ivuxolimab, which targeted the costimulatory receptor OX40 (CD134), was an agonistic, fully human IgG2 monoclonal antibody. Partial responses occurred in three dose-escalation patients, of whom one had hepatocellular carcinoma and two had cutaneous melanoma. Of the roughly 50 dose-escalation patients, hepatocellular carcinoma was present in roughly 19, melanoma in approximately 15, renal cell carcinoma in 9 and head and neck cancer in 9. The dose-escalation cohort was 80% to 90% male with a mean age of about 60 years, ranging from roughly 23 to 80. Intravenous ivuxolimab was administered to patients every 2 weeks at six dose levels: 0.01, 0.1, 0.3, 1.5, 3 and 10 mg/kg. Prior anti-PD-1, anti-PD-L1 or anti-CTLA-4 therapy was permitted, and 35% to 40% of dose-escalation patients had received checkpoint inhibitors. The paper covers the monotherapy dose-escalation part of the phase I ivuxolimab trial, which included N of about 51 patients. Peripheral TCRbeta sequencing was intended to test whether TCR sequence diversity was altered and clonal T-cell expansion was caused by ivuxolimab.

Patients with autoimmune disease history or receiving systemic immunosuppression were excluded from the trial. Peripheral blood for TCR sequencing was collected from all dose cohorts at baseline, on cycle 4 day 1, and on cycle 7 day 1. Samples came from an open-label, multicenter, first-in-human phase I dose-escalation trial of ivuxolimab. The trial enrolled adults with locally advanced or metastatic head and neck squamous cell, hepatocellular, melanoma or renal cell carcinoma. Before TCR sequencing, CD4+ and CD8+ T cells were separately sorted from peripheral blood. Genomic DNA was extracted from sorted cells for sequencing of the TCRbeta CDR3 region. The immunoSEQ Assay was used to sequence the TCRbeta CDR3 regions. What TCRdb holds here is the immuneACCESS table cut down to in-frame rearrangements. Part of the clones is not present; checked against another copy, under half of the missing clones reflect an unresolved V gene, and the others are unexplained. A total of around 63,000 clones appear in this sample, about four fifths of them only once. About 5% of the sample is taken by the ten largest.

This clone occurred a few times. The antigen it binds to is not known. No base quality values were provided; no much bigger clone lies one nucleotide off. The germline V and J ends show losses of 4 bases and 6 bases respectively, and no gene match explains 9 bases of the junction. Including the terminal cysteine and phenylalanine, the CDR3 comprises 15 residues. Of the read, only the CDR3 DNA is kept; its 45 bases are in frame from base 1. CDR1 and CDR2 are drawn from the germline V gene (reference sequence): SGHNT, YYREEE. Study-wide findings and limitations: Low levels of normalized T-cell clonal expansion were also seen in some patients who did not respond. The antigen specificity of the peripheral T cells that underwent clonal expansion was not determined. After ivuxolimab, CD8+ T cells had more expanded clones than CD4+ T cells on average. In partial responders in the 0.1-3.0 mg/kg groups, normalized peripheral clonal expansion was found to be among the lowest, especially among CD8+ T cells. Clonal expansion of both CD4+ and CD8+ blood T cells was observed from baseline to week 6 at doses 0.1 to 3.0 mg/kg.

The sample was CD4+ or CD8+ T cells sorted from blood, taken in a trial of the OX40 agonist ivuxolimab. The chain links TRBV5-4 with TRBJ2-1; TRBD2 matches 8 bases in the middle. The receptor comes from an adult with an advanced solid tumor such as melanoma, head and neck, liver or kidney cancer. The nucleotide sequence reads TGTGCCAGCAGCCAAGATCAGGGGACTAGCAATGAGCAGTTCTTC. Translated, this gives CASSQDQGTSNEQFF.